A selection of T cell receptor beta chains follows, all from one sample in a study of cytomegalovirus exposure and HLA in healthy donors. Clones were read by immunoSEQ multiplex PCR, and TCRdb kept only the in-frame ones, dropping some. In total, the table holds roughly 100,000 clones. Sequenced: PBMCs. Receptor source: a man aged 35 to 55 in good health and CMV-seronegative. Each CDR3 is given with its conserved first and last residue. Each record gives: J gene, D gene, V gene, CDR3 DNA, CDR3 protein. A D gene is named only where the DNA matches it firmly.

J gene: TRBJ1-3; D gene: .; V gene: TRBV28; CDR3 DNA: TGTGCCAGCAGTCCGGACTTCTCTGGAAACACCATATATTTT; CDR3 protein: CASSPDFSGNTIYF
J gene: TRBJ1-2; D gene: .; V gene: TRBV5-1; CDR3 DNA: TGCGCCAGCAGCCCCCAGAACCCTCGTAATGGCTACACCTTC; CDR3 protein: CASSPQNPRNGYTF
J gene: TRBJ2-5; D gene: TRBD1; V gene: TRBV10-3; CDR3 DNA: TGTGCCACCGGGACAGGGGGCATCTCAGAGACCCAGTACTTC; CDR3 protein: CATGTGGISETQYF
J gene: TRBJ2-3; D gene: TRBD2; V gene: TRBV5-1; CDR3 DNA: TGCGCCAGCAGCTTGGGGCTAGCGGGGGGGCCCGTCGGCACAGATACGCAGTATTTT; CDR3 protein: CASSLGLAGGPVGTDTQYF
J gene: TRBJ1-5; D gene: TRBD1; V gene: TRBV27; CDR3 DNA: TGTGCCAGCAGTTTAACAGGGGGGAGGCAGCCCCAGCATTTT; CDR3 protein: CASSLTGGRQPQHF
J gene: TRBJ1-5; D gene: TRBD1; V gene: TRBV6-6; CDR3 DNA: TGTGCCAGCACTACCGAGACAGGGGGCAATCAGCCCCAGCATTTT; CDR3 protein: CASTTETGGNQPQHF
J gene: TRBJ2-7; D gene: .; V gene: TRBV6-1; CDR3 DNA: TGTGCCAGCAGTGTTGGAGCGGTGCCATCCTACGAGCAGTACTTC; CDR3 protein: CASSVGAVPSYEQYF
J gene: TRBJ2-2; D gene: TRBD2; V gene: TRBV5-1; CDR3 DNA: TGCGCCAGCAGCTCCGGGACTAGCGGGGGGAACACCGGGGAGCTGTTTTTT; CDR3 protein: CASSSGTSGGNTGELFF
J gene: TRBJ1-2; D gene: .; V gene: TRBV10-3; CDR3 DNA: TGTGCCATCAGTGAGGGGGGGGGCAACTATGGCTACACCTTC; CDR3 protein: CAISEGGGNYGYTF
J gene: TRBJ2-3; D gene: .; V gene: TRBV6-1; CDR3 DNA: TGTGCCAGCAGTGTGCAGGGAAGCACAGATACGCAGTATTTT; CDR3 protein: CASSVQGSTDTQYF
J gene: TRBJ2-7; D gene: .; V gene: TRBV6-6; CDR3 DNA: TGTGCCAGCAGTAATTACGGACAGCCCGGGGAGCAGTACTTC; CDR3 protein: CASSNYGQPGEQYF
J gene: TRBJ1-1; D gene: TRBD1; V gene: TRBV4-2; CDR3 DNA: TGTGCCAGCAGCCAAAGGACAGGGGGGAGCACTGAAGCTTTCTTT; CDR3 protein: CASSQRTGGSTEAFF
J gene: TRBJ2-6; D gene: .; V gene: TRBV11-2; CDR3 DNA: TGTGCCAGCAGCCGAATGGGACAAGCGGTCGAGTGGGCCAACGTCCTGACTTTC; CDR3 protein: CASSRMGQAVEWANVLTF
J gene: TRBJ2-2; D gene: .; V gene: TRBV10-3; CDR3 DNA: TGTGCCATCCCCCCCCCAGTTTCGAACACCGGGGAGCTGTTTTTT; CDR3 protein: CAIPPPVSNTGELFF
J gene: TRBJ1-2; D gene: .; V gene: TRBV4-1; CDR3 DNA: TGCGCCAGCTGCAACCCGGCGGGTAAGATCTATGGCTACACCTTC; CDR3 protein: CASCNPAGKIYGYTF
J gene: TRBJ1-4; D gene: TRBD1; V gene: TRBV4-3; CDR3 DNA: TGCGCCAGCAGCCACTCCGACAGGGGGCGCGAAAAACTGTTTTTT; CDR3 protein: CASSHSDRGREKLFF
J gene: TRBJ2-7; D gene: .; V gene: TRBV27; CDR3 DNA: TGTGCCAGCAGTTTATTGTACGGCGAGCAGTACTTC; CDR3 protein: CASSLLYGEQYF
J gene: TRBJ2-3; D gene: TRBD2; V gene: TRBV5-4; CDR3 DNA: TGTGCCAGCAGCTTGGTGGCGGGAGGGGGCACAGATACGCAGTATTTT; CDR3 protein: CASSLVAGGGTDTQYF
J gene: TRBJ1-1; D gene: .; V gene: TRBV20-1; CDR3 DNA: TGCAGTGCTAGGGAGGGAGCCGCTTTCTTT; CDR3 protein: CSAREGAAFF
J gene: TRBJ2-5; D gene: .; V gene: TRBV5-1; CDR3 DNA: TGCGCCAGCAGCAGGGACTCCCCAGAGACCCAGTACTTC; CDR3 protein: CASSRDSPETQYF
J gene: TRBJ1-4; D gene: .; V gene: TRBV5-1; CDR3 DNA: TGCGCCAGCAGCTTGATACCGGGACTGGGTAATGAAAAACTGTTTTTT; CDR3 protein: CASSLIPGLGNEKLFF
J gene: TRBJ2-5; D gene: TRBD1; V gene: TRBV7-9; CDR3 DNA: TGTGCCAGCAGCTCCGGGACAGGGGAAAACCAAGAGACCCAGTACTTC; CDR3 protein: CASSSGTGENQETQYF
J gene: TRBJ2-1; D gene: TRBD2; V gene: TRBV10-3; CDR3 DNA: TGTGCCACCGAGCGGGAGGGATACAATGAGCAGTTCTTC; CDR3 protein: CATEREGYNEQFF
J gene: TRBJ2-4; D gene: .; V gene: TRBV4-2; CDR3 DNA: TGTGCCAGCAGCCAAGGCCTTACAGGGAAAGAAGCCAAAAACATTCAGTACTTC; CDR3 protein: CASSQGLTGKEAKNIQYF
J gene: TRBJ2-5; D gene: .; V gene: TRBV29-1; CDR3 DNA: TGCAGCGTCCGGGACATAGAAGAGACCCAGTACTTC; CDR3 protein: CSVRDIEETQYF
J gene: TRBJ2-7; D gene: TRBD2; V gene: TRBV30; CDR3 DNA: TGTGCCTTACAAAAACTAGCGGGACCCTACGAGCAGTACTTC; CDR3 protein: CALQKLAGPYEQYF
J gene: TRBJ2-7; D gene: TRBD1; V gene: TRBV5-1; CDR3 DNA: TGCGCCAGCAGCAACGGGACAGGGGGTCGGTACGAGCAGTACTTC; CDR3 protein: CASSNGTGGRYEQYF
J gene: TRBJ2-2; D gene: .; V gene: TRBV5-1; CDR3 DNA: TGCGCCAGCAGCCCTGTGTACACCGGGGAGCTGTTTTTT; CDR3 protein: CASSPVYTGELFF
J gene: TRBJ2-7; D gene: TRBD2; V gene: TRBV27; CDR3 DNA: TGTGCCAGCAGTCTTAGCGGGAGTTACGAGCAGTACTTC; CDR3 protein: CASSLSGSYEQYF
J gene: TRBJ2-3; D gene: TRBD2; V gene: TRBV9; CDR3 DNA: TGTGCCAGCAGCGTAACTAGCGGGAATCACGGCACAGATACGCAGTATTTT; CDR3 protein: CASSVTSGNHGTDTQYF
J gene: TRBJ2-1; D gene: .; V gene: TRBV7-9; CDR3 DNA: TGTGCCAGCAGCCCGGGAGTCTCTTCTGACGATGAGCAGTTCTTC; CDR3 protein: CASSPGVSSDDEQFF
J gene: TRBJ1-2; D gene: .; V gene: TRBV11-2; CDR3 DNA: TGTGCCAGCAGCCCGCTTGGGGCAGGGACTGCAACGAATGGCTACACCTTC; CDR3 protein: CASSPLGAGTATNGYTF
J gene: TRBJ2-7; D gene: .; V gene: TRBV19; CDR3 DNA: TGTGCCAGTAGTATCTCCGGGAGCTCCTACGAGCAGTACTTC; CDR3 protein: CASSISGSSYEQYF
J gene: TRBJ1-2; D gene: TRBD1; V gene: TRBV30; CDR3 DNA: TGTGCCTGGACCTTACAGGGGGCGGGCTATGGCTACACCTTC; CDR3 protein: CAWTLQGAGYGYTF
J gene: TRBJ1-2; D gene: .; V gene: TRBV27; CDR3 DNA: TGTGCCAGCAGTGCGGACATAACTAACTATGGCTACACCTTC; CDR3 protein: CASSADITNYGYTF
J gene: TRBJ1-1; D gene: .; V gene: TRBV27; CDR3 DNA: TGTGCCAGCAGCAGCGGCAGGGGCGATACTGAAGCTTTCTTT; CDR3 protein: CASSSGRGDTEAFF
J gene: TRBJ1-1; D gene: .; V gene: TRBV4-1; CDR3 DNA: TGCGCCAGCAACCAAGCAGGGGCCAACACTGAAGCTTTCTTT; CDR3 protein: CASNQAGANTEAFF
J gene: TRBJ2-7; D gene: TRBD1; V gene: TRBV13; CDR3 DNA: TGTGCCAGCAGCCAAACCGGGACAGCCTACGAGCAGTACTTC; CDR3 protein: CASSQTGTAYEQYF
J gene: TRBJ2-2; D gene: TRBD2; V gene: TRBV9; CDR3 DNA: TGTGCCAGCAGCGTAGGTTCCGGGAGGGACACCGGGGAGCTGTTTTTT; CDR3 protein: CASSVGSGRDTGELFF
J gene: TRBJ1-5; D gene: .; V gene: TRBV6-1; CDR3 DNA: TGTGCCAGCAGTGAACTGAGGCCCCAGCATTTT; CDR3 protein: CASSELRPQHF
J gene: TRBJ2-1; D gene: .; V gene: TRBV2; CDR3 DNA: TGTGCCAGCAGTGAAACGGTAGCTGGGGGCTTATACAATGAGCAGTTCTTC; CDR3 protein: CASSETVAGGLYNEQFF
J gene: TRBJ2-3; D gene: TRBD1; V gene: TRBV28; CDR3 DNA: TGTGCCAGCAGCTTCGGGACAGGAGTCACAGATACGCAGTATTTT; CDR3 protein: CASSFGTGVTDTQYF
J gene: TRBJ2-7; D gene: .; V gene: TRBV28; CDR3 DNA: TGTGCCAGCAGCCCAATGGGCTCCTCCTACGAGCAGTACTTC; CDR3 protein: CASSPMGSSYEQYF
J gene: TRBJ1-1; D gene: .; V gene: TRBV30; CDR3 DNA: TGTGCCTGGAGTGTACAAAGGAACACTGAAGCTTTCTTT; CDR3 protein: CAWSVQRNTEAFF
J gene: TRBJ1-4; D gene: .; V gene: TRBV19; CDR3 DNA: TGTGCCAGTAGTCCGAGGGATGAAAAACTGTTTTTT; CDR3 protein: CASSPRDEKLFF
J gene: TRBJ1-1; D gene: TRBD1; V gene: TRBV9; CDR3 DNA: TGTGCCAGCAGCGTGACAGGGGAGTTGACTGAAGCTTTCTTT; CDR3 protein: CASSVTGELTEAFF
J gene: TRBJ2-7; D gene: .; V gene: TRBV27; CDR3 DNA: TGTGCCAGCAGTCCACAGCCCTCCCGGGGCTACGAGCAGTACTTC; CDR3 protein: CASSPQPSRGYEQYF
J gene: TRBJ1-2; D gene: .; V gene: TRBV5-6; CDR3 DNA: TGTGTCAGCAGCACCAGGGGCTGGGGTTATGGCTACACCTTC; CDR3 protein: CVSSTRGWGYGYTF
J gene: TRBJ2-2; D gene: TRBD2; V gene: TRBV4-1; CDR3 DNA: TGCGCCAGCAGCCAGTCGGGACTAGCGGGGTTGAACACCGGGGAGCTGTTTTTT; CDR3 protein: CASSQSGLAGLNTGELFF
J gene: TRBJ2-5; D gene: TRBD1; V gene: TRBV5-4; CDR3 DNA: TGTGCCAGCAGCTTTGGACAGGCGAAGACCCAGTACTTC; CDR3 protein: CASSFGQAKTQYF
J gene: TRBJ1-4; D gene: .; V gene: TRBV14; CDR3 DNA: TGTGCCAGCTCGACGGGGGTGGCAAACAATGAAAAACTGTTTTTT; CDR3 protein: CASSTGVANNEKLFF
J gene: TRBJ2-1; D gene: TRBD1; V gene: TRBV29-1; CDR3 DNA: TGCAGCGTTGAAGCCTCGGGACAGGCCTACAATGAGCAGTTCTTC; CDR3 protein: CSVEASGQAYNEQFF
J gene: TRBJ2-2; D gene: TRBD2; V gene: TRBV6-4; CDR3 DNA: TGTGCCAGCAGCCTAGCGGGAGGCACCGGGGAGCTGTTTTTT; CDR3 protein: CASSLAGGTGELFF